This T cell receptor beta chain is from a study of T cell responses to AZD1222 COVID-19 vaccine. Whole-study context: Pooled in the analysis were second doses at about 4 or about 12 weeks.

The data were produced by immunoSEQ multiplex PCR, yet TCRdb's version contains in-frame clones alone and is incomplete. The sample lists more than 90,000 clones, approximately 86% seen once, with around 1.5% in the top ten. CDR3 length equals 13 residues. Germline assignment: CDR1 SGHRS and CDR2 YFSETQ. The V and J ends lost 1 base and 1 base respectively, with 5 bases between them. General study points: At 160-218 and 743-854, vaccine-associated CD4 TCRs were dominant, and they spanned spike. The donor group comprised mostly white British people and more females; the analysis possibly underestimated clonal diversity. Unmutated regions of variants are reportedly targeted by nearly half of spike-specific TCRs.

Points on this clone: Its antigen remains unknown.

The sequences come from peripheral blood, collected on day 0 of AZD1222 vaccination. This TCR derives from an adult in good health. The J gene is TRBJ1-1, the V gene TRBV5-1; D not certain. CDR3 sequence reads: CASSLTKNTEAFF. The CDR3 DNA follows: TGCGCCAGCAGCTTGACTAAGAACACTGAAGCTTTCTTT.